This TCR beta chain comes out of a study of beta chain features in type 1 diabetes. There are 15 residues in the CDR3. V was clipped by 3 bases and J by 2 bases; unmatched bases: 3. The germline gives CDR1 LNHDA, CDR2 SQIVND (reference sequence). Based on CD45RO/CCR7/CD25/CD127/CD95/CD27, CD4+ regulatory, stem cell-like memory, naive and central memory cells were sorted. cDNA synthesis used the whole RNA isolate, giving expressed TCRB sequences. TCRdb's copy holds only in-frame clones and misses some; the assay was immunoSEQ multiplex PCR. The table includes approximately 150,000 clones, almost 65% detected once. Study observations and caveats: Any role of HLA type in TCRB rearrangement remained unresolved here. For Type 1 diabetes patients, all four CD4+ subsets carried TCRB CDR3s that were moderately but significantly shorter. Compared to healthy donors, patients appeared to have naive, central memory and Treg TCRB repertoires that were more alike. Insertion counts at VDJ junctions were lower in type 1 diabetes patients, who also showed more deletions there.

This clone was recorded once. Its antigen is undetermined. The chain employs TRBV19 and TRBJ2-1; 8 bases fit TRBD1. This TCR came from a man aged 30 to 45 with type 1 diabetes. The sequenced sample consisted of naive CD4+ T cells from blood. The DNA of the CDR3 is TGTGCCAGTAGTATTATGGGACAGGCCTACAATGAGCAGTTCTTC. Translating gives CASSIMGQAYNEQFF.